These 26 T cell receptor beta chains share one sample of origin, sequenced in a study of cytomegalovirus exposure and HLA in healthy donors. The PCR ran on 60 Vbeta and 13 Jbeta primers. Produced via immunoSEQ multiplex PCR; TCRdb's table is partial and in-frame only. The table shows around 130,000 clones, with over 70% occurring only once. The sequenced material came from PBMCs. The receptor set was obtained from a woman aged 35 to 49 in good health and CMV-seropositive.

The rearrangement links TRBV11-2 to TRBJ1-2; D remains unclear. The CDR3 spans 12 residues. Germline assignment: CDR1 SGHAT and CDR2 FQNNGV. V lost 3 bases and J lost 5, with 7 bases in between. The CDR3 bases are TGTGCCAGCAGCTTTCAGAATTATGGCTACACCTTC. Residues: CASSFQNYGYTF.

The chain is built from TRBV5-6 and TRBJ1-1; D is uncertain. The CDR3 totals 16 residues. Between the trimmed V and J ends, which lost 0 bases and 1 base, there was a span of 13 bases. CDR1 and CDR2 from the germline V gene are SGHDT and YYEEEE. The CDR3 DNA is TGTGCCAGCAGCTTGGTTTATGGCGGCAAGAACACTGAAGCTTTCTTT. Translated: CASSLVYGGKNTEAFF.

The rearrangement joins TRBV5-4 to TRBJ2-2; TRBD2 matches 8 bases. V lost 0 bases to trimming and J lost 6 bases; unmatched junction nucleotides: 4. The CDR3 runs to 15 residues. Germline V gene data show CDR1 as SGHNT and CDR2 as YYREEE (reference sequence). CDR3 residues: CASSLGSGDAGELFF. CDR3 coding DNA: TGTGCCAGCAGCTTGGGTAGCGGGGACGCCGGGGAGCTGTTTTTT.

This clone was picked up a small number of times. The chain has TRBV27 and TRBJ2-5; no clear D. The CDR3 covers 13 residues. The germline V gene encodes CDR1 MNHEY and CDR2 SMNVEV (reference sequence). The V end lost 2 bases, the J end lost 5 bases, and 9 bases lay between the germline ends. CDR3: CASSLARQETQYF. CDR3 bases: TGTGCCAGCAGTTTAGCCAGGCAGGAGACCCAGTACTTC.

This clone was seen a handful of times. The chain links TRBV2 to TRBJ1-1, with TRBD1 matching over 7 bases. The CDR3 loop spans 16 amino acids. CDR1 is SNHLY, CDR2 FYNNEI, per germline. The V and J ends lost 3 bases and 3 bases, in that order; junction bases with no gene match: 10. CDR3 amino acids: CASSEGQTFLDTEAFF. DNA for the CDR3: TGTGCCAGCAGTGAGGGACAGACTTTTCTTGACACTGAAGCTTTCTTT.

The chain combines TRBV7-3 with TRBJ1-1; no definite D call. The CDR3 loop spans 14 amino acids. Trimming removed 5 bases at V and 5 bases at J, with 15 bases between. Germline values: CDR1 SGHTA, CDR2 FQGTGA. The chain's CDR3 is CASSASSIGTEAFF. The CDR3 nucleotides read TGTGCCAGCAGCGCCAGCAGTATCGGGACTGAAGCTTTCTTT.

This clone has only a few counts. The V and J genes are TRBV6-1 and TRBJ2-5; weak D call: TRBD1 (6 bases). The DNA end is more similar to TRBJ2-7, so the J call may be wrong. This CDR3 region has 14 residues. From germline, CDR1 is MNHNS and CDR2 SASEGT. The CDR3 loop reads CASSGRGHSYEQYF. The CDR3 region has the DNA TGTGCCAGCTCCGGCAGGGGTCACTCCTACGAGCAGTACTTC.

J is TRBJ2-6 and V is TRBV2; D gene uncertain. CDR3 length equals 18 residues. Germline V gene lookup returns CDR1 SNHLY and CDR2 FYNNEI. V was shortened by 1 base and J by 1 base, with 14 bases between the two germline ends. Written as DNA, the CDR3 is TGTGCCAGCAGTGAAGTGGCGGCATTTAGATCTGGGGCCAACGTCCTGACTTTC. It yields the protein CASSEVAAFRSGANVLTF.

Here the CDR3 reads CASSPGTAPTYEQYF. As DNA, the CDR3 is TGTGCCAGCAGCCCCGGGACAGCCCCAACCTACGAGCAGTACTTC. The rearrangement links TRBV5-4 to TRBJ2-7, with TRBD1 matching 7 bases. The length of the CDR3 is 15 residues. V shed 4 bases, J shed 2 bases, and the junction held 9 bases outside the gene matches. Germline CDR1 reads SGHNT; CDR2 reads YYREEE (reference sequence).

The chain couples TRBV11-2 to TRBJ1-1; 11 nucleotides agree with TRBD1. Per germline, CDR1 SGHAT and CDR2 FQNNGV. This CDR3 is built from 13 residues. The J segment lost 7 bases and the V segment lost 8 bases, leaving 6 bases of the junction unmatched. CDR3 sequence reads: CASVWTGGCEAFF. As DNA, the CDR3 is TGTGCCAGCGTATGGACAGGGGGCTGTGAAGCTTTCTTT. The full variable domain, rest sourced from reference TRBV11-2 and TRBJ1-1, is EAGVAQSPRYKIIEKRQSVAFWCNPISGHATLYWYQQILGQGPKLLIQFQNNGVVDDSQLPKDRFSAERLKGVDSTLKIQPAKLEDSAVYLCASVWTGGCEAFFGQGTRLTVV.

The J gene is TRBJ1-1, the V gene TRBV29-1; tentatively, D is TRBD1 (5 bases). Germline values: CDR1 SQVTM, CDR2 ANQGSEA. The CDR3 has 12 amino acids. The ends were cut back, 7 bases at V and 3 bases at J, with 12 bases in the middle. CDR3 loop: CSGAGLYTEAFF. The CDR3 DNA is TGCAGCGGGGCAGGGCTTTACACTGAAGCTTTCTTT. The variable domain in full, with the rest retrieved from reference TRBV29-1 and TRBJ1-1, is SAVISQKPSRDICQRGTSLTIQCQVDSQVTMMFWYRQQPGQSLTLIATANQGSEATYESGFVIDKFPISRPNLTFSTLTVSNMSPEDSSIYLCSGAGLYTEAFFGQGTRLTVV.

Points on this clone: Additional DNA sequences in this sample encode the identical CDR3. V usage is TRBV30 and J usage is TRBJ2-5; 11 bases agree with TRBD1. CDR1 GTSNPN and CDR2 SVGIG come from the germline V gene (reference sequence). J gave up 4 bases and V 1 base, and 2 bases lay outside the gene matches. The CDR3 spans 14 residues. CDR3 residues: CAWSGDRGRETQYF. CDR3 coding DNA: TGTGCCTGGAGTGGGGACAGGGGGAGAGAGACCCAGTACTTC.

This clone was seen just once. V and J are TRBV7-2 and TRBJ1-5; 8 bases are a match to TRBD1. The CDR3 is 15 amino acids. Germline lookup yields CDR1 SGHTA and CDR2 FQGNSA. V shed 3 bases and J 4 bases; nucleotides not matched to a gene: 5. The CDR3 region has the DNA TGTGCCAGCAGCTTTACTCAGGGGGCTAATCAGCCCCAGCATTTT. This translates into CASSFTQGANQPQHF. The full variable domain, completed using reference TRBV7-2 and TRBJ1-5, is GAGVSQSPSNKVTEKGKDVELRCDPISGHTALYWYRQSLGQGLEFLIYFQGNSAPDKSGLPSDRFSAERTGGSVSTLTIQRTQQEDSAVYLCASSFTQGANQPQHFGDGTRLSIL.

The genes are TRBV5-6 and TRBJ2-5; 8 positions agree with TRBD1. The CDR3 is made up of 16 amino acids. Germline CDR1 and CDR2: SGHDT and YYEEEE. V was pared by 4 bases and J by 5 bases, with 13 bases of the junction left unmatched. In DNA, the CDR3 is TGTGCCAGCAGCGTACCCAGGGGGCGCGGTATCGAGACCCAGTACTTC. Protein product: CASSVPRGRGIETQYF.

J is TRBJ2-3 and V is TRBV6-1; TRBD1 aligns across 7 bases. Germline V gives CDR1 MNHNS, CDR2 SASEGT. This CDR3 spans 17 amino acids. After removal of 0 bases from V and 1 base from J, the junction contained 7 bases not matched to a gene. The CDR3 DNA reads as TGTGCCAGCAGTGAAGCCCAGGACAGGAGCCGCACAGATACGCAGTATTTT. It yields the protein CASSEAQDRSRTDTQYF.

The chain combines TRBV5-1 with TRBJ2-7, with 7 bases fitting TRBD2. The CDR3 runs 16 residues. The trim removed 2 bases at V and 5 bases at J, leaving 13 bases unmatched. Looked up from germline, CDR1 is SGHRS and CDR2 is YFSETQ. The CDR3, as DNA: TGCGCCAGCAGCTTATCTATAGGTGCGGGGGAGGACGAGCAGTACTTC. Its translation: CASSLSIGAGEDEQYF.

This clone was counted a few times. The chain carries TRBV2 and TRBJ2-7; TRBD2 might be the D (5 bases). This CDR3 is built from 14 residues. Germline V lookup: CDR1 SNHLY, CDR2 FYNNEI. V was pared by 8 bases and J by 2 bases, with 16 bases between. The CDR3 DNA reads as TGTGCCAGCTGCACGGGGTACGTACCCTACGAGCAGTACTTC. Residues: CASCTGYVPYEQYF.

The genes are TRBV5-1 and TRBJ2-7; D is perhaps TRBD2 (6 bases). This CDR3 is built from 15 residues. Trimming took 3 bases from V and 3 from J, leaving 16 bases between them. Germline values: CDR1 SGHRS, CDR2 YFSETQ. The CDR3 reads CASSSPGERIYEQYF. Here the CDR3 DNA reads TGCGCCAGCAGCTCCCCGGGGGAACGGATCTACGAGCAGTACTTC.

This clone was detected only a few times. The chain links TRBV2 to TRBJ2-5, with TRBD1 matching over 7 bases. Per germline, CDR1 SNHLY and CDR2 FYNNEI. This CDR3 region has 15 residues. V shed 1 base and J 1 base; nucleotides not matched to a gene: 3. CDR3 residues: CASSEVGTVQETQYF. DNA for the CDR3: TGTGCCAGCAGTGAAGTAGGGACAGTCCAAGAGACCCAGTACTTC.

The V gene is TRBV6-5, the J gene TRBJ2-2; 8 bases fit TRBD2. The CDR3 is 14 amino acids. Germline V gene data show CDR1 as MNHEY and CDR2 as SVGAGI. Germline trimming cut 7 bases from V and 7 bases from J; bases unmatched to any gene: 8. The DNA of the CDR3 is TGTGCCAGCACGAGACTAGCGTGGAGCGGGGAGCTGTTTTTT. It translates to CASTRLAWSGELFF.

This clone has more than one count but fewer than ten. The chain has TRBV7-9 and TRBJ2-3; a possible D gene is TRBD1 (6 bases). In germline, CDR1 is SEHNR, CDR2 FQNEAQ (reference sequence). Trimming left V 5 bases short and J 2 bases short, with 20 bases between. The CDR3 covers 17 residues. The chain's CDR3 is CASSLPTFQGPTDTQYF. The DNA of the CDR3 is TGTGCCAGCAGCCTCCCCACCTTTCAGGGGCCCACAGATACGCAGTATTTT.

The V and J genes are TRBV7-7 and TRBJ1-1, with D possibly being TRBD1 (5 bases). Germline V lookup: CDR1 SSHAT, CDR2 FNYEAQ (reference sequence). The ends were cut back, 0 bases at V and 8 bases at J, with 10 bases in the middle. The CDR3 is made up of 13 amino acids. The CDR3 spells CASSLAEGREAFF. As DNA, the CDR3 is TGTGCCAGCAGCTTAGCTGAGGGGAGGGAAGCTTTCTTT.

The table lists this clone with a count of one. V and J are TRBV9 and TRBJ2-7; 7 bases align to TRBD1. The CDR3 consists of 12 residues. Germline V gene lookup returns CDR1 SGDLS and CDR2 YYNGEE. Trimming cost V 4 bases and J 6 bases; bases outside gene matches: 4. CDR3 protein: CASSPDRREQYF. The CDR3 DNA is TGTGCCAGCAGCCCGGACAGGCGCGAGCAGTACTTC.

The chain combines TRBV27 with TRBJ1-2; D may be TRBD1 (5 bases). CDR1 is MNHEY and CDR2 is SMNVEV in the germline V gene (reference sequence). Trimming stripped 6 bases from V and 0 bases from J, with 11 bases between. The CDR3 length is 14 residues. The DNA of the CDR3 is TGTGCCAGCAGCAGACAGAGCCCTAACTATGGCTACACCTTC. This sequence encodes CASSRQSPNYGYTF.

This sequence joins TRBV2 and TRBJ2-3, with TRBD2 matching over 13 bases. This CDR3 comprises 18 residues. Trimming at V came to 2 bases and at J to 6 bases, leaving 11 bases not matched to a gene. Per the germline V gene, CDR1 is SNHLY and CDR2 is FYNNEI. DNA of the CDR3: TGTGCCAGCAGTGAATTTCGACTAGCGGGGGGCACACGGGATACGCAGTATTTT. Residues: CASSEFRLAGGTRDTQYF.

V usage is TRBV7-9 and J usage is TRBJ2-1, with D perhaps TRBD1 (6 bases). CDR1 and CDR2 (germline): SEHNR, FQNEAQ (reference sequence). Trimming pared 1 base from V and 12 bases from J, leaving 10 bases between. The CDR3 length is 12 residues. CDR3 sequence: CASSLGGGSQFF. As DNA, the CDR3 is TGTGCCAGCAGCTTAGGAGGGGGTTCGCAGTTCTTC.